The rows below give T cell receptor beta chains drawn from one sample of a study of blood T cell repertoires in COVID-19. TCRdb keeps only in-frame clones here, not all; method: immunoSEQ multiplex PCR. The sample has fewer than 250,000 clones; about 88% are singletons. Sequencing was done on a sample of peripheral blood. The receptors were sampled from a man between 65 and 79 years old with acute or convalescent COVID-19. CDR3s include the opening cysteine and the closing phenylalanine or tryptophan. D genes are given only for firm matches. Clone size is shown for a subset of rows, as once, few, many or a class of expanded clone.

clone_size	d_call	v_call	j_call	cdr3_aa	cdr3_nt
.	TRBD1	TRBV29-1	TRBJ1-1	CSVEFSTGGTEAFF	TGCAGCGTTGAATTCTCGACAGGGGGCACTGAAGCTTTCTTT
.	TRBD1	TRBV5-5	TRBJ1-1	CASSPMDRTNTEAFF	TGTGCCAGCAGCCCGATGGACAGGACGAACACTGAAGCTTTCTTT
.	.	TRBV4-3	TRBJ1-1	CASSQDRGAQAFF	TGCGCCAGCAGCCAAGACAGGGGCGCACAAGCTTTCTTT
.	.	TRBV2	TRBJ1-2	CASSEAFVLGGYTF	TGTGCCAGCAGTGAAGCGTTCGTCCTGGGCGGCTACACCTTC
.	.	TRBV6-5	TRBJ1-1	CASSYRFPGNTEAFF	TGTGCCAGCAGTTACCGATTTCCGGGGAACACTGAAGCTTTCTTT
.	.	TRBV10-3	TRBJ1-3	CAISSQMTVGSAITGNTIYF	TGTGCCATCAGTTCTCAGATGACAGTAGGTTCGGCCATTACTGGAAACACCATATATTTT
.	.	TRBV6-6	TRBJ1-5	CASSVRSGSNQPQHF	TGTGCCAGCAGCGTACGATCGGGGAGCAATCAGCCCCAGCATTTT
.	TRBD1	TRBV11-3	TRBJ2-2	CASSYLTGVGELFF	TGTGCCAGCAGCTACCTGACAGGGGTCGGGGAGCTGTTTTTT
.	TRBD2	TRBV12-5	TRBJ2-1	CASEAGGPSSYNEQFF	TGTGCTAGTGAAGCGGGAGGGCCCAGCTCCTACAATGAGCAGTTCTTC
once	.	TRBV5-1	TRBJ1-2	CASSIDQGNYGYTF	TGCGCCAGCTCTATCGATCAGGGTAACTATGGCTACACCTTC
.	.	TRBV28	TRBJ1-1	CASIRGGFDTEAFF	TGTGCCAGCATCCGAGGAGGCTTTGACACTGAAGCTTTCTTT
.	.	TRBV6-5	TRBJ2-1	CASTPDAGLYNEQFF	TGTGCCAGCACCCCAGACGCGGGACTCTACAATGAGCAGTTCTTC
.	TRBD2	TRBV28	TRBJ2-3	CASSLFGGGRALNTQYF	TGTGCCAGCAGTTTATTTGGGGGCGGGAGGGCCTTAAATACGCAGTATTTT
.	.	TRBV28	TRBJ1-2	CASSSPAGTSTNYGYTF	TGTGCCAGCAGCTCACCCGCCGGGACATCCACTAACTATGGCTACACCTTC
.	TRBD2	TRBV7-3	TRBJ2-3	CASSPKLAGGTDTQYF	TGTGCCAGCAGCCCGAAACTAGCGGGAGGGACAGATACGCAGTATTTT
.	.	TRBV7-9	TRBJ1-1	CASSPLTGWDTEAFF	TGTGCCAGCAGCCCATTAACAGGGTGGGACACTGAAGCTTTCTTT